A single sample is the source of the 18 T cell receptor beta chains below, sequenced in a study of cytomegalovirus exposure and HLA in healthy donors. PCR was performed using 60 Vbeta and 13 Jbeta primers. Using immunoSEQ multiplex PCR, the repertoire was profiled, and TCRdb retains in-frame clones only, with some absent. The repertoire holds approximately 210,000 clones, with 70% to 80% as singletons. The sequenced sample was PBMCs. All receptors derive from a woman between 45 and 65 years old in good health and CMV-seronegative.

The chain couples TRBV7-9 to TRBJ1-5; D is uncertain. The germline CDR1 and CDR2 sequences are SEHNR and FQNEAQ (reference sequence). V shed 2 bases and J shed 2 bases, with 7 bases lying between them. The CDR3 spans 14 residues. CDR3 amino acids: CASSLSGGNQPQHF. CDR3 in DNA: TGTGCCAGCAGCTTAAGCGGGGGCAATCAGCCCCAGCATTTT.

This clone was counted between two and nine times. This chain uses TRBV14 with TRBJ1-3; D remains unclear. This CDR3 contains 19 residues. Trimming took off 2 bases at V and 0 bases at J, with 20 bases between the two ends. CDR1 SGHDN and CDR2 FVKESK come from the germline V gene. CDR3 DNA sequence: TGTGCCAGCAGCCAAAAAGGGCAGCGGCTTCAAGTCTCTGGAAACACCATATATTTT. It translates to CASSQKGQRLQVSGNTIYF.

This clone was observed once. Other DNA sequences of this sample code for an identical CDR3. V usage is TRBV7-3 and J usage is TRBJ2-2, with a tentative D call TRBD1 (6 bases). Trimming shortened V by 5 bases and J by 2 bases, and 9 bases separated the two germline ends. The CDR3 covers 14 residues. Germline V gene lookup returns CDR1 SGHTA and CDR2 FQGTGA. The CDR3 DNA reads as TGTGCCAGCAGCCTACAGGGAAACACCGGGGAGCTGTTTTTT. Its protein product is CASSLQGNTGELFF. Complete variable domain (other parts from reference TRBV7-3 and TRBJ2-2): GAGVSQTPSNKVTEKGKYVELRCDPISGHTALYWYRQSLGQGPEFLIYFQGTGAADDSGLPNDRFFAVRPEGSVSTLKIQRTERGDSAVYLCASSLQGNTGELFFGEGSRLTVL.

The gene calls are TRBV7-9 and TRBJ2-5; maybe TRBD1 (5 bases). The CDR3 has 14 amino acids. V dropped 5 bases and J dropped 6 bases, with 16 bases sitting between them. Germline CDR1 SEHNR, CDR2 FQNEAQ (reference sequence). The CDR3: CASSVAFREQTQYF. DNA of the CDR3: TGTGCCAGCAGCGTTGCCTTCAGGGAACAGACCCAGTACTTC.

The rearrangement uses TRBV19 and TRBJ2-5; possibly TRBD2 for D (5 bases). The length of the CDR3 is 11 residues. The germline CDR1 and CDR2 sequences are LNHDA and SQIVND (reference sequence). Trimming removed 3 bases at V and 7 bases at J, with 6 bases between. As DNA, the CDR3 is TGTGCCAGTAGTATCCGGGGGACCCAGTACTTC. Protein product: CASSIRGTQYF. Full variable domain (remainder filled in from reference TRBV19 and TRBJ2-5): DGGITQSPKYLFRKEGQNVTLSCEQNLNHDAMYWYRQDPGQGLRLIYYSQIVNDFQKGDIAEGYSVSREKKESFPLTVTSAQKNPTAFYLCASSIRGTQYFGPGTRLLVL.

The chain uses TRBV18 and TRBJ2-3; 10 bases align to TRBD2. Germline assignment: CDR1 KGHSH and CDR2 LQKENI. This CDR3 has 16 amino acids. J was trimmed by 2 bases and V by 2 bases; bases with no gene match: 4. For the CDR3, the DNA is TGTGCCAGCTCACCATTAGCGGGAGGCGTCACAGATACGCAGTATTTT. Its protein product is CASSPLAGGVTDTQYF.

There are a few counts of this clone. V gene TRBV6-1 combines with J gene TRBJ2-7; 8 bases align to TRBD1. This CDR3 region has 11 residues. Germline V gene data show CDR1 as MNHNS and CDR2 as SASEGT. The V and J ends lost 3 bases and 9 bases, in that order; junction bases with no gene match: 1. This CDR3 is CASSEGTGQYF. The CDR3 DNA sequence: TGTGCCAGCAGTGAGGGGACAGGGCAGTACTTC.

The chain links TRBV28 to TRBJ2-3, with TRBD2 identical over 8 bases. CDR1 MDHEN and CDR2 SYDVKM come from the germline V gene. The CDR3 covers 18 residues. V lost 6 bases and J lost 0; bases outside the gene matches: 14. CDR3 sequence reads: CASRGPAGGRSSTDTQYF. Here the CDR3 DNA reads TGTGCCAGCAGGGGTCCGGCGGGAGGACGATCTAGCACAGATACGCAGTATTTT.

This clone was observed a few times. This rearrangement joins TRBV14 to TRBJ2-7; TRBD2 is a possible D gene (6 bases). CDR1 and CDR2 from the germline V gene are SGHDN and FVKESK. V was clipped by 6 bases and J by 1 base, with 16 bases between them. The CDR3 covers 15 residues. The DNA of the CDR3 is TGTGCCAGCAGTCAGGACTACCCGGGGTCCTACGAGCAGTACTTC. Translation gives CASSQDYPGSYEQYF.

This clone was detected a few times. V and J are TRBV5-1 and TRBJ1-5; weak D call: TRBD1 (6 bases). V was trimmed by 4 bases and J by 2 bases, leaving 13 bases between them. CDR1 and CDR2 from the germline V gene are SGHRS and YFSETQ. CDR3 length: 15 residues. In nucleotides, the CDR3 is TGCGCCAGCAGCCCCTGGGACACCCGCAATCAGCCCCAGCATTTT. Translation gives CASSPWDTRNQPQHF.

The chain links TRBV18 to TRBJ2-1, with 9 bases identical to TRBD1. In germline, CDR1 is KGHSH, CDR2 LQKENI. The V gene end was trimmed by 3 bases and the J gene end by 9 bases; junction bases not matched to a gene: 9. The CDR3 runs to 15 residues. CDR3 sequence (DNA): TGTGCCAGCTCACCTTTGGGACAGGGTGTCGGTGAGCAGTTCTTC. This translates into CASSPLGQGVGEQFF.

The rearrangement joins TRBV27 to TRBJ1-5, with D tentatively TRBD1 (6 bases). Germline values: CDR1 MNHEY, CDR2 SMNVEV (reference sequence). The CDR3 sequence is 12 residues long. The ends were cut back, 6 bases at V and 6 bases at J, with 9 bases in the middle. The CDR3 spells CASRSGAQPQHF. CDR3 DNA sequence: TGTGCCAGCAGATCAGGGGCTCAGCCCCAGCATTTT.

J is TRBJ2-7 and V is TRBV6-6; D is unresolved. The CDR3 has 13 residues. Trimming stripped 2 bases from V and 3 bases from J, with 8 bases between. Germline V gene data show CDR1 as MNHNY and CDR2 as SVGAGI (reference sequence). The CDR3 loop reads CASSYVQFYEQYF. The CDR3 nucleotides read TGTGCCAGCAGTTACGTTCAATTCTACGAGCAGTACTTC.

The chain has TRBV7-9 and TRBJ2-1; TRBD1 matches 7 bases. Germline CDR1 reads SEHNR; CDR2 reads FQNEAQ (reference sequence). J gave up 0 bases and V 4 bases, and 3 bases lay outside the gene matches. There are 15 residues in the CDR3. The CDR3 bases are TGTGCCAGCAGCTACCCAGGGGGCTCCTACAATGAGCAGTTCTTC. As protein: CASSYPGGSYNEQFF.

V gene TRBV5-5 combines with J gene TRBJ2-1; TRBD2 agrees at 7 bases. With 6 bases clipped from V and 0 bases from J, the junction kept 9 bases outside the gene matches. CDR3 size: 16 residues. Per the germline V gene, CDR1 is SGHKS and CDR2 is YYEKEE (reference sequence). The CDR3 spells CASTLQPGGSYNEQFF. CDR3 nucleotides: TGTGCCAGCACCCTTCAACCGGGAGGCTCCTACAATGAGCAGTTCTTC.

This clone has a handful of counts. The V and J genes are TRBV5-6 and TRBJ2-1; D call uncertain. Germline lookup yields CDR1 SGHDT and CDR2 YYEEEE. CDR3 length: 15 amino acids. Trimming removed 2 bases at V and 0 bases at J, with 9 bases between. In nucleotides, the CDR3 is TGTGCCAGCAGCTTATGGAGTAGCTCCTACAATGAGCAGTTCTTC. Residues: CASSLWSSSYNEQFF.

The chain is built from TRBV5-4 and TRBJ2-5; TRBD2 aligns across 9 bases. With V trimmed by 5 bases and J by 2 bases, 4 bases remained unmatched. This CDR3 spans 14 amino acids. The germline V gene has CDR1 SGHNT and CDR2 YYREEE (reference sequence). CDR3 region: CASRISGGQETQYF. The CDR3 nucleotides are TGTGCCAGCAGGATCAGCGGGGGGCAAGAGACCCAGTACTTC.

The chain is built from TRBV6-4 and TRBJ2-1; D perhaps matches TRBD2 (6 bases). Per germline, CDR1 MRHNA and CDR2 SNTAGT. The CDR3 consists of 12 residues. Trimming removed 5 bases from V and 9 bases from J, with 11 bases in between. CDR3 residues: CASSNLAAEQFF. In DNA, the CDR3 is TGTGCCAGCAGTAATTTAGCGGCTGAGCAGTTCTTC.